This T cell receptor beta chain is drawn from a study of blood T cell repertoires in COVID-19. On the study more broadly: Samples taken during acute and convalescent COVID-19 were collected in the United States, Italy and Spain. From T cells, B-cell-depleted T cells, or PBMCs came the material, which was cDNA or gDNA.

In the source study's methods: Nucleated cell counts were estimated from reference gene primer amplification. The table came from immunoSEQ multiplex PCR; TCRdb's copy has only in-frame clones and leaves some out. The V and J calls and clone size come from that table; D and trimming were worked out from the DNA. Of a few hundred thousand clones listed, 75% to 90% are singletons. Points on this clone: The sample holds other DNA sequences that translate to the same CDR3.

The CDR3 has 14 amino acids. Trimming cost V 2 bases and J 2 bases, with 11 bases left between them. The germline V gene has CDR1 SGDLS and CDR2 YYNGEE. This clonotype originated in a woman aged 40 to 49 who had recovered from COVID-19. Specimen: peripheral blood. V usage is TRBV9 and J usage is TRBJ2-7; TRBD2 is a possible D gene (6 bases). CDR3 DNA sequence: TGTGCCAGCAGCGTGGGAGGACGAGCCTACGAGCAGTACTTC. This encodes CASSVGGRAYEQYF.